The 31 T cell receptor beta chains given below trace back to one sample, sequenced in a study of prognosis after radiotherapy for stage I lung cancer. TCR beta CDR3 amplification from genomic DNA was performed by two-round multiplex PCR. The use of primers specific to each TRBV and TRBJ gene characterized first-round PCR. TCRdb fed the multiplex PCR reads into MiXCR, producing one record per CDR3 protein. The sample lists some 15,000 distinct CDR3 sequences, about 40% occurring once. Sequencing was performed on PBMCs, taken before or after stereotactic body radiation therapy (not recorded which). The receptors were gathered from a donor over 45 with non-small cell lung cancer.

The chain has TRBV6-2 or TRBV6-3 and TRBJ1-2; no firm D call. V was pared by 4 bases and J by 4 bases, with 22 bases between. The germline CDR1 and CDR2 sequences are MNHEY and SVGEGT. This CDR3 has 17 amino acids. CDR3 loop: CASSSKEGYIRAYGYTF. The CDR3 nucleotides read TGTGCCAGCAGTTCCAAGGAGGGATATATTCGTGCCTATGGCTACACCTTC.

This clonotype was detected many times. This chain connects TRBV18 to TRBJ1-3; the D gene is possibly TRBD1 (5 bases). The germline V and J ends were trimmed by 3 bases and 4 bases, with 10 bases remaining between them. CDR1 is KGHSH and CDR2 is LQKENI in the germline V gene. The length of the CDR3 is 14 residues. The CDR3 nucleotides are TGTGCCAGCTCACCGGCGACAGACGGAAACACCATATATTTT. Protein sequence: CASSPATDGNTIYF.

The chain links TRBV7-8 to TRBJ2-5, with D unclear. This CDR3 has 16 amino acids. CDR1 and CDR2 from the germline V gene are SGHVS and FQNEAQ. The V end lost 1 base, the J end lost 9 bases, and 21 bases lay between the germline ends. The CDR3 here is CASSLGSTARVSPQYF. CDR3 DNA: TGTGCCAGCAGCTTAGGAAGCACGGCACGAGTTTCGCCCCAGTACTTC. The whole variable domain, filled in from reference TRBV7-8 and TRBJ2-5, reads GAGVSQSPRYKVAKRGQDVALRCDPISGHVSLFWYQQALGQGPEFLTYFQNEAQLDKSGLPSDRFFAERPEGSVSTLKIQRTQQEDSAVYLCASSLGSTARVSPQYFGPGTRLLVL.

On this clonotype: This clone may be a read error of a much larger clone one base away. The chain employs TRBV5-4 and TRBJ1-2; 7 nucleotides align to TRBD1. The CDR3 spans 16 residues. The J segment lost 10 bases and the V segment lost 6 bases, leaving 21 bases of the junction unmatched. Looked up from germline, CDR1 is SGHNT and CDR2 is YYREEE (reference sequence). Here the CDR3 reads CASTTRSGTASRVYTF. The CDR3 coding sequence is TGTGCCAGCACCACCAGATCCGGGACAGCCTCTAGGGTCTACACCTTC.

With respect to this clonotype: A read error is the likely source, as a far larger clone sits one nucleotide away. V gene TRBV6-6 combines with J gene TRBJ2-3; D is undetermined. Germline V gene lookup returns CDR1 MNHNY and CDR2 SVGAGI (reference sequence). The germline V and J ends were trimmed by 0 bases and 6 bases, with 13 bases remaining between them. The length of the CDR3 is 15 residues. Written as DNA, the CDR3 is TGTGCCAGCAGTTACTCGTCGTGGGTTTTGGATACGCAGTATTTT. Translation gives CASSYSSWVLDTQYF.

Details on this clonotype: Likely a read error: the CDR3 ends without its conserved phenylalanine or tryptophan. The V gene is TRBV30, the J gene TRBJ1-5, with D perhaps TRBD1 (5 bases). The germline V gene has CDR1 GTSNPN and CDR2 SVGIG (reference sequence). The CDR3 totals 12 residues. The CDR3 bases are TGCGCCTGGGGCCTTACTGGCCGAGCCCAGCATTAT. This gives the protein CAWGLTGRAQHY.

The chain combines TRBV3-1 with TRBJ1-1; D gene uncertain. The CDR3 totals 14 residues. Germline V gives CDR1 LGHDT, CDR2 YNNKEL (reference sequence). The V end was cut by 4 bases, the J end by 1 base, with 10 bases between. For the CDR3, the DNA is TGTGCCAGCAGCCCGTCGTGGGCGAACACTGAAGCTTTCTTT. It translates to CASSPSWANTEAFF.

By share, this clonotype ranks as hyperexpanded (1% or more). The chain has TRBV12-3 or TRBV12-4 and TRBJ2-3, with D possibly being TRBD2 (10 bases). V lost 5 bases, J lost 8 bases, and 29 bases lay in between. The CDR3 contains 18 residues. The CDR3 is CASSPQGALAGAGGTQYF. CDR3 nucleotide sequence: TGTGCCAGCAGTCCACAGGGGGCTCTAGCGGGGGCAGGAGGTACGCAGTATTTT.

This clonotype appeared once. The rearrangement uses TRBV19 and TRBJ1-3; 9 bases are a match to TRBD1. CDR3 length: 14 amino acids. V shed 6 bases, J shed 4 bases, and the junction held 4 bases outside the gene matches. CDR1 and CDR2 (germline): LNHDA, SQIVND (reference sequence). The DNA for the CDR3 is TGTGCCAGTAGCACCGGGACAGGGGGAAACACCATATATTTT. Its protein product is CASSTGTGGNTIYF.

On this clonotype itself: It is likely a read error: a sequence one base away is far more abundant. The chain links TRBV6-9 to TRBJ2-5; possible D gene TRBD2, 6 bases. This CDR3 has 14 residues. CDR1 is MNHGY and CDR2 is SVAAGI in the germline V gene. The CDR3 here is CSSEAGWGQETQYF. Written as DNA, the CDR3 is TGTTCCAGCGAGGCGGGGTGGGGGCAAGAGACCCAGTACTTC.

This clonotype was counted ten times or more. Written as DNA, the CDR3 is TGTGCCAGCAGTTTCCCGGGGGCGAACACTGAAGCTTTCTTT. Its protein product is CASSFPGANTEAFF. The genes are TRBV28 and TRBJ1-1; D might be TRBD1 (6 bases). Germline V gene lookup returns CDR1 MDHEN and CDR2 SYDVKM. With 3 bases removed from V and 1 base from J, the gap between germline ends came to 9 bases. The CDR3 sequence is 14 residues long.

At least ten counts were recorded for this clonotype. This chain uses TRBV2 with TRBJ2-7, with 9 bases that match TRBD1. Unmatched junction bases numbered 9, after V lost 6 bases and J lost 6 bases. CDR1 and CDR2 from the germline V gene are SNHLY and FYNNEI. CDR3 length: 14 residues. The CDR3 protein is CASSDGTGITEQYF. The DNA for the CDR3 is TGTGCCAGCAGCGATGGGACAGGGATTACCGAGCAGTACTTC.

This clonotype was seen at least ten times. The CDR3 spells CASSSPDGVSNSPLHF. CDR3 nucleotide sequence: TGTGCCAGCAGCTCACCCGACGGGGTCTCCAATTCACCCCTCCACTTT. The rearrangement joins TRBV7-9 to TRBJ1-6; D unresolved. The CDR3 totals 16 residues. Germline V gene sequence: CDR1 SEHNR, CDR2 FQNEAQ (reference sequence). Between the trimmed V and J ends, which lost 4 bases and 7 bases, there was a span of 17 bases. Drawing the rest from reference TRBV7-9 and TRBJ1-6, the complete variable domain is DTGVSQNPRHKITKRGQNVTFRCDPISEHNRLYWYRQTLGQGPEFLTYFQNEAQLEKSRLLSDRFSAERPKGSFSTLEIQRTEQGDSAMYLCASSSPDGVSNSPLHFGNGTRLTVT.

The chain uses TRBV12-3 or TRBV12-4 and TRBJ2-7, with D perhaps matching TRBD1 or TRBD2 (5 bases each). V shed 6 bases and J shed 2 bases, with 17 bases lying between them. The CDR3 sequence is 15 residues long. The CDR3 coding sequence is TGTGCCAGCAGCTCACGGGCCCTGGGGGCCTACGAGCAGTACTTC. This translates into CASSSRALGAYEQYF.

The rearrangement joins TRBV3-1 to TRBJ2-5; possibly TRBD1 for D (5 bases). The CDR3 length is 12 residues. The germline V gene has CDR1 LGHDT and CDR2 YNNKEL (reference sequence). V was cut by 4 bases and J by 8 bases, with 11 bases left in between. CDR3 loop: CASSRARGTQYF. For the CDR3, the DNA is TGTGCCAGCAGCCGGGCAAGGGGAACCCAGTACTTC.

This clonotype has at least ten counts. The rearrangement links TRBV6-4 to TRBJ1-5, with 9 bases aligning to TRBD1. Germline values: CDR1 MRHNA, CDR2 SNTAGT. The CDR3 sequence is 19 residues long. V was clipped by 0 bases and J by 1 base; unmatched bases: 10. This chain's CDR3 is CASSDSRTGENGSNQPQHF. The CDR3 DNA sequence: TGTGCCAGCAGTGACTCTCGGACAGGGGAGAATGGGAGCAATCAGCCCCAGCATTTT.

This clonotype was picked up many times. The chain joins TRBV7-2 to TRBJ2-3; D unresolved. The germline V gene has CDR1 SGHTA and CDR2 FQGNSA. CDR3 size: 13 residues. V lost 5 bases, J lost 3 bases, and 9 bases lay in between. The DNA for the CDR3 is TGTGCCAGCAGCACCTACGTAACAGATACGCAGTATTTT. The encoded protein is CASSTYVTDTQYF.

In its sample, this clonotype was seen many times. CDR3 coding DNA: TGCAGTGCTAGAGGCACGGGGTTTTATGAAAAACTGTTTTTT. Translation: CSARGTGFYEKLFF. The chain links TRBV20-1 to TRBJ1-4; D is ambiguous. This CDR3 spans 14 amino acids. Per the germline V gene, CDR1 is DFQATT and CDR2 is SNEGSKA (reference sequence). Trimming left V 1 base short and J 6 bases short, with 12 bases between.

The CDR3 spells CASSLARVPQYF. CDR3 nucleotide sequence: TGTGCCAGCAGCCTTGCGAGGGTTCCGCAGTATTTT. The chain joins TRBV7-2 to TRBJ2-3; a possible D gene is TRBD2 (5 bases). The CDR3 loop spans 12 amino acids. Germline values: CDR1 SGHTA, CDR2 FQGNSA. Trimming cost V 5 bases and J 10 bases, with 13 bases left between them.

This clonotype was recorded many times. CDR3 loop: CSARSGGQPQHF. CDR3 nucleotide sequence: TGCAGTGCTAGATCGGGGGGTCAGCCCCAGCATTTT. V is TRBV20-1 and J is TRBJ1-5; TRBD1 might be the D (5 bases). Trimming stripped 2 bases from V and 6 bases from J, with 8 bases between. There are 12 residues in the CDR3. Germline V lookup: CDR1 DFQATT, CDR2 SNEGSKA (reference sequence).

DNA for the CDR3: TGCAGTGCAAACGCCGGGCACAGAGAGACCCAGTACTTC. This codes for CSANAGHRETQYF. The chain recombines TRBV20-1 with TRBJ2-5; unclear D gene. The CDR3 sequence is 13 residues long. Trimming stripped 6 bases from V and 4 bases from J, with 15 bases between. Per the germline V gene, CDR1 is DFQATT and CDR2 is SNEGSKA (reference sequence).

Of note for this clonotype: One base separates it from a far larger clone, so it is likely a read error. The V and J genes are TRBV6-4 and TRBJ2-7, with TRBD1 matching over 12 bases. This CDR3 contains 17 residues. Germline V gene lookup returns CDR1 MRHNA and CDR2 SNTAGT. The V and J ends lost 5 bases and 7 bases, in that order; junction bases with no gene match: 15. CDR3 in amino acids: CASSSPPGQGAGGEQYF. DNA for the CDR3: TGTGCCAGCAGTTCCCCGCCGGGACAGGGGGCAGGGGGGGAGCAGTACTTC.

Points on this clonotype: Just one base apart from a much larger clone, this may be a read error. The V and J genes are TRBV6-2 or TRBV6-3 and TRBJ2-1; D possibly corresponds to TRBD2 (6 bases). The length of the CDR3 is 15 residues. Germline lookup yields CDR1 MNHEY and CDR2 SVGEGT. Trimming stripped 5 bases from V and 4 bases from J, with 15 bases between. For the CDR3, the DNA is TGTGCCAGCAGTCCGGCCGGAGGGGCTTACAATGAGCAGTTCTTC. Translated: CASSPAGGAYNEQFF.

This clonotype was recorded many times. CDR3 bases: TGTGCCAGCACGACATGGGGGAGGAGTGAGACCCAGTACTTC. Its protein product is CASTTWGRSETQYF. The V gene is TRBV5-6, the J gene TRBJ2-5, with D perhaps TRBD2 (6 bases). This CDR3 is 14 amino acids long. The V and J ends lost 6 bases and 5 bases respectively, with 17 bases between them. CDR1 and CDR2 from the germline V gene are SGHDT and YYEEEE.

The chain carries TRBV7-9 and TRBJ2-2, with D possibly TRBD2 on 5 matching bases. The V end was cut by 3 bases, the J end by 7 bases, with 6 bases between. This CDR3 spans 12 amino acids. CDR1 and CDR2 (germline): SEHNR, FQNEAQ (reference sequence). The CDR3 coding sequence is TGTGCCAGCAGCTTCGGGGACGGGGAGCTGTTTTTT. This sequence encodes CASSFGDGELFF.

V is TRBV5-8 and J is TRBJ1-1; weak D call: TRBD1 (5 bases). Per germline, CDR1 SGHTS and CDR2 YDEGEE. The CDR3 extends over 14 amino acids. The V end lost 4 bases, the J end lost 4 bases, and 14 bases lay between the germline ends. The CDR3 protein is CASSGEEGFTEAFF. The DNA of the CDR3 is TGTGCCAGCAGCGGTGAGGAGGGGTTCACTGAAGCTTTCTTT.

The V call is TRBV11-2, the J call TRBJ2-3, with 9 positions matching TRBD2. Losses at the gene ends were 2 bases for V and 2 bases for J; bases not matched to a gene: 2. The germline V gene has CDR1 SGHAT and CDR2 FQNNGV. CDR3 length equals 15 residues. The CDR3 spells CASSLWTSATDTQYF. In DNA, the CDR3 is TGTGCCAGCAGCTTATGGACTAGCGCCACAGATACGCAGTATTTT.

Concerning this clonotype itself: Since a far larger clone is one base different, this is likely a read error. This chain joins TRBV6-5 and TRBJ2-1; 14 bases agree with TRBD2. This CDR3 is built from 16 residues. Per the germline V gene, CDR1 is MNHEY and CDR2 is SVGAGI. The V and J ends lost 9 bases and 9 bases, in that order; junction bases with no gene match: 13. This CDR3 is CARSDSTSGRAGEQFF. CDR3 DNA sequence: TGTGCCAGAAGTGACTCGACTAGCGGGAGGGCCGGTGAGCAGTTCTTC.

To note about this clonotype: This sequence is one base from a far larger clone and is likely a read error. V and J are TRBV6-6 and TRBJ1-4; TRBD1 aligns across 7 bases. Germline CDR1 is MNHNY and CDR2 is SVGAGI (reference sequence). The CDR3 loop spans 15 amino acids. The CDR3 region has the DNA TGTGCCATCAGTTACTCGTACCAGGGGGGCGAAAAACTGTTTTTT. Its translation: CAISYSYQGGEKLFF.

CDR3 nucleotides: TGTGCCAGCAGCCAATCGATCTACAGGGGGCGGGCTTACACCGGGGAGCTGTTTTTT. It encodes CASSQSIYRGRAYTGELFF. This rearrangement joins TRBV11-2 to TRBJ2-2; 9 bases fit TRBD1. In germline, CDR1 is SGHAT, CDR2 FQNNGV. The CDR3 spans 19 residues. J lost 3 bases, V lost 5 bases, and 16 bases had no gene match.

This clonotype was seen ten or more times. V gene TRBV12-3 or TRBV12-4 combines with J gene TRBJ2-1, with a possible D match to TRBD1 (6 bases). V was pared by 10 bases and J by 7 bases, with 8 bases between. This CDR3 comprises 10 residues. The CDR3: CATGTNEQFF. The CDR3 nucleotides are TGTGCCACGGGGACAAATGAGCAGTTCTTC.